This TCR beta chain appears in the sequencing data of a study of shared clonotypes between healthy human individuals. General study findings and limits: Generally, estimated richness proved larger in naive subsets than it did in memory subsets.

In the CD4+ fraction, cells were divided into CD45RA+ naive and CD45RA-negative memory subsets. Comments on this clone: Its specificity is not known.

V was clipped by 7 bases and J by 3 bases, with 20 bases between them. This CDR3 is 16 amino acids long. Germline CDR1 is SGHTA and CDR2 is FQGNSA. The protocol was immunoSEQ multiplex PCR, while the TCRdb copy is restricted to in-frame clones and leaves out a portion. The table has 1.6 million or so clones, 97% to 99% seen once. The chain couples TRBV7-2 to TRBJ2-3; D is ambiguous. Sequencing was performed on naive CD4+ T cells sorted from blood. The subset is: CD45RA+ positively selected. The receptor was derived from a man aged 30 to 39 in good health. The CDR3 sequence is CASTPPGFPPTDTQYF. The CDR3 nucleotides read TGTGCCAGCACCCCCCCTGGGTTCCCACCTACAGATACGCAGTATTTT.